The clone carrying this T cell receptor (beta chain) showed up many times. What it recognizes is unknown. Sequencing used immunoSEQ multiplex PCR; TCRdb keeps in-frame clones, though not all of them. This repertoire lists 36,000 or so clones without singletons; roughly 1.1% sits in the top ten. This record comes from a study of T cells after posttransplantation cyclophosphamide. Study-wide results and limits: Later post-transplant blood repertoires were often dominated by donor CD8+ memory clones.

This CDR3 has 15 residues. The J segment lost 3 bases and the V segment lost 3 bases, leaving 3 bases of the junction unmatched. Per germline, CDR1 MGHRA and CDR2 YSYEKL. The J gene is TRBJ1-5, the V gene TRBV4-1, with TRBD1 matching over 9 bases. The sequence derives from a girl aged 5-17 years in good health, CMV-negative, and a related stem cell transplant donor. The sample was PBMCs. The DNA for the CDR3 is TGCGCCAGCAGCCAGAACAGGGGGCCCAATCAGCCCCAGCATTTT. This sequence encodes CASSQNRGPNQPQHF.